This T cell receptor beta chain stems from a study of cytomegalovirus exposure and HLA in healthy donors. Germline V gene sequence: CDR1 WSHSY, CDR2 SAAADI. The ends were cut back, 5 bases at V and 4 bases at J, with 3 bases in the middle. The CDR3 runs to 11 residues. With 60 Vbeta and 13 Jbeta primers, the PCR was carried out. Profiled with immunoSEQ multiplex PCR; TCRdb holds only in-frame clones, not every one. Here the sample spans about 150,000 clones, 80% being singletons. This chain connects TRBV10-2 to TRBJ1-3; unclear D gene. The sequence derives from a man aged 30 to 45 in good health and CMV-seropositive. Sequences were obtained from PBMCs. CDR3 protein: CASSLGNTIYF. DNA for the CDR3: TGCGCCAGCAGTCTGGGAAACACCATATATTTT.